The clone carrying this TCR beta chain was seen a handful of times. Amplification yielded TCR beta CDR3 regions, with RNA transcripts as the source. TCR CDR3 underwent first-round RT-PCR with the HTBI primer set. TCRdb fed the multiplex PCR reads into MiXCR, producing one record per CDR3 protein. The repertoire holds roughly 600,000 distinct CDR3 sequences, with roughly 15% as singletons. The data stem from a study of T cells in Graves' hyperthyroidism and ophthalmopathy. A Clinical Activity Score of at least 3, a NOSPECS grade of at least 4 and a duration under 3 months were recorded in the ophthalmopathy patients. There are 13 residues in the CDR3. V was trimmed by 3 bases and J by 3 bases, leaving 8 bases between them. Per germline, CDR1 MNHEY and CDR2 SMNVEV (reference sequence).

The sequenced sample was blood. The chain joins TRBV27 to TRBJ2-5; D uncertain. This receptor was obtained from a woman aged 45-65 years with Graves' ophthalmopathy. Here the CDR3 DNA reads TGTGCCAGCAGTTTCCCGTCCGAAGAGACCCAGTACTTC. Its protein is CASSFPSEETQYF.